One and the same sample provided the 12 T cell receptor beta chains below, sequenced in a study of T cell responses to AZD1222 COVID-19 vaccine. Clones were read by immunoSEQ multiplex PCR, and TCRdb kept only the in-frame ones, dropping some. The sample shows about 130,000 clones, around 87% of them seen only once. The material sequenced was peripheral blood, taken on day 0 of AZD1222 vaccination. The origin of the receptors is an adult in good health.

This rearrangement joins TRBV13 to TRBJ1-1; weak D call: TRBD1 (6 bases). The CDR3 has 14 residues. Germline V gives CDR1 PRHDT, CDR2 FYEKMQ (reference sequence). The V end was cut by 3 bases, the J end by 2 bases, with 10 bases between. The CDR3 reads CASSFGGPNTEAFF. CDR3 in DNA: TGTGCCAGCAGCTTTGGGGGGCCAAACACTGAAGCTTTCTTT.

The V gene is TRBV7-2, the J gene TRBJ1-1; the D is unclear. This CDR3 has 12 amino acids. With 4 bases removed from V and 4 bases from J, the gap between germline ends came to 7 bases. In germline, CDR1 is SGHTA, CDR2 FQGNSA. Here the CDR3 reads CASSSLGTEAFF. The CDR3 region has the DNA TGTGCCAGCAGCTCGCTAGGCACTGAAGCTTTCTTT. The variable domain in full, with the rest retrieved from reference TRBV7-2 and TRBJ1-1, is GAGVSQSPSNKVTEKGKDVELRCDPISGHTALYWYRQSLGQGLEFLIYFQGNSAPDKSGLPSDRFSAERTGGSVSTLTIQRTQQEDSAVYLCASSSLGTEAFFGQGTRLTVV.

V and J are TRBV18 and TRBJ1-1; D is unclear. The V and J ends lost 1 base and 1 base respectively, with 10 bases between them. The CDR3 covers 15 residues. Germline V lookup: CDR1 KGHSH, CDR2 LQKENI. Written as DNA, the CDR3 is TGTGCCAGCTCACCACTCGGGGTTGGGAACACTGAAGCTTTCTTT. Translated: CASSPLGVGNTEAFF.

The chain links TRBV18 to TRBJ1-1; TRBD1 matches at 9 bases. Per germline, CDR1 KGHSH and CDR2 LQKENI. The V and J ends lost 4 bases and 11 bases, in that order; junction bases with no gene match: 5. The length of the CDR3 is 12 residues. The CDR3 region has the DNA TGTGCCAGCTCACGCGACAGGGGGATGGCTTTCTTT. It is translated as CASSRDRGMAFF.

Here the CDR3 DNA reads TGTGCCAGCAGTGAAAATCTCAACACTGAAGCTTTCTTT. Its protein product is CASSENLNTEAFF. The gene calls are TRBV2 and TRBJ1-1; D gene uncertain. V lost 2 bases and J 2 bases, leaving 6 bases between the germline ends. CDR1 and CDR2 from the germline V gene are SNHLY and FYNNEI. The CDR3 consists of 13 residues.

The V gene is TRBV27, the J gene TRBJ2-7, with D possibly matching TRBD1 (6 bases). Germline CDR1 reads MNHEY; CDR2 reads SMNVEV (reference sequence). The ends were cut back, 5 bases at V and 4 bases at J, with 12 bases in the middle. This CDR3 is built from 13 residues. This CDR3 reads CASSPSDSYEQYF. The CDR3 DNA reads TGTGCCAGCAGTCCATCGGACAGTTACGAGCAGTACTTC.

This sequence joins TRBV29-1 and TRBJ2-4, with D perhaps TRBD2 (5 bases). The CDR3 runs 16 residues. The V end was cut by 5 bases, the J end by 3 bases, with 20 bases between. Germline-derived CDR1 and CDR2 are SQVTM and ANQGSEA. CDR3 sequence reads: CSVYLAASIFKNIQYF. Here the CDR3 DNA reads TGCAGCGTTTATCTAGCCGCGTCAATCTTCAAAAACATTCAGTACTTC.

V is TRBV6-5 and J is TRBJ2-7; 8 nucleotides match TRBD1. CDR3 length: 14 amino acids. Per the germline V gene, CDR1 is MNHEY and CDR2 is SVGAGI. Trimming cost V 4 bases and J 6 bases; bases outside gene matches: 8. CDR3 loop: CASSSSDRVGEQYF. The CDR3 DNA follows: TGTGCCAGCAGTTCATCGGACAGGGTCGGCGAGCAGTACTTC.

This chain uses TRBV2 with TRBJ2-6; 9 bases are shared with TRBD2. Losses at the gene ends were 7 bases for V and 1 base for J; bases not matched to a gene: 8. This CDR3 is built from 17 residues. Germline loops: CDR1 SNHLY, CDR2 FYNNEI. The CDR3 DNA reads as TGTGCCAGCACATCGGGACTAGCCCGGTCTGGGGCCAACGTCCTGACTTTC. It specifies CASTSGLARSGANVLTF.

The chain recombines TRBV5-1 with TRBJ2-2, with D possibly being TRBD1 (5 bases). Germline CDR1 SGHRS, CDR2 YFSETQ. Trimming shortened V by 0 bases and J by 8 bases, and 14 bases separated the two germline ends. The CDR3 totals 15 residues. For the CDR3, the DNA is TGCGCCAGCAGCTTGGGCGACAGTTTTGTTGGGGAGCTGTTTTTT. It codes for CASSLGDSFVGELFF. The whole variable domain, filled in from reference TRBV5-1 and TRBJ2-2, reads KAGVTQTPRYLIKTRGQQVTLSCSPISGHRSVSWYQQTPGQGLQFLFEYFSETQRNKGNFPGRFSGRQFSNSRSEMNVSTLELGDSALYLCASSLGDSFVGELFFGEGSRLTVL.

This chain joins TRBV19 and TRBJ2-7; 9 bases are a match to TRBD2. The CDR3 is made up of 14 amino acids. Looked up from germline, CDR1 is LNHDA and CDR2 is SQIVND (reference sequence). V was clipped by 8 bases and J by 9 bases; unmatched bases: 14. The CDR3, as DNA: TGTGCCAGTGGGAGTGCGACTAGCGGAAGTGTGCAGTACTTC. Amino acid sequence: CASGSATSGSVQYF.

The rearrangement uses TRBV2 and TRBJ2-3, with a tentative D call TRBD2 (7 bases). CDR1 is SNHLY and CDR2 is FYNNEI in the germline V gene. The CDR3 totals 14 residues. V lost 1 base to trimming and J lost 3 bases, with 8 bases between them. The CDR3 is CASSEEGGTDTQYF. CDR3 in DNA: TGTGCCAGCAGTGAAGAGGGGGGGACAGATACGCAGTATTTT.